Below are 10 T cell receptor beta chains sequenced from a single sample in a study of chemoradiotherapy in HPV16-positive cancers. Sequencing used immunoSEQ multiplex PCR; TCRdb keeps in-frame clones, though not all of them. The table records approximately 50,000 clones, around nine tenths of them present only once. Here the sequenced sample was blood, taken from a patient who underwent chemoradiotherapy. All receptors come from a human donor with HPV-associated anogenital cancer.

As for this clone: Mismatch with germline at one junction end may stem from a read error. CDR3 sequence: CASSGGARASGETQYF. Here the CDR3 DNA reads TGTGCTAGCAGTGGGGGCGCTCGGGCTTCCGGGGAGACCCAGTACTTC. The chain uses TRBV7-7 and TRBJ2-5, with D possibly TRBD1 on 6 matching bases. Germline lookup yields CDR1 SSHAT and CDR2 FNYEAQ (reference sequence). This CDR3 has 16 amino acids.

The chain links TRBV4-1 to TRBJ2-2; D gene unclear. With 0 bases removed from V and 8 bases from J, the gap between germline ends came to 7 bases. The CDR3 has 13 residues. Germline V gene data show CDR1 as MGHRA and CDR2 as YSYEKL. The DNA of the CDR3 is TGCGCCAGCAGCCAAGATCTGCAAGGGGAGCTGTTTTTT. Its protein is CASSQDLQGELFF.

The chain combines TRBV6-6 with TRBJ1-6, with D possibly being TRBD1 (6 bases). V was clipped by 6 bases and J by 7 bases, with 10 bases between them. CDR3 length: 13 residues. CDR1 and CDR2 from the germline V gene are MNHNY and SVGAGI (reference sequence). The CDR3 region is CASRSRGNSPLHF. Here the CDR3 DNA reads TGTGCCAGCAGGTCCAGGGGAAATTCACCCCTCCACTTT.

V is TRBV19 and J is TRBJ1-2, with TRBD1 identical over 8 bases. The CDR3 contains 15 residues. The junction had 9 bases not matched to a gene; V was cut back by 5 bases and J by 4 bases. Germline V CDR1 and CDR2: LNHDA, SQIVND (reference sequence). Here the CDR3 reads CASSSGQGVRYGYTF. The CDR3 DNA follows: TGTGCCAGTAGTTCCGGACAGGGCGTCCGCTATGGCTACACCTTC.

V is TRBV11-2 and J is TRBJ2-7; TRBD1 agrees at 8 bases. CDR3 length: 19 amino acids. Germline V lookup: CDR1 SGHAT, CDR2 FQNNGV. The V segment lost 4 bases and the J segment 4 bases; nucleotides outside the gene matches: 21. CDR3 protein: CASSSLVSLPGQEPYEQYF. The CDR3 nucleotides read TGTGCCAGCAGCTCTCTTGTTAGCCTGCCGGGACAGGAACCATACGAGCAGTACTTC. Full variable domain (remainder filled in from reference TRBV11-2 and TRBJ2-7): EAGVAQSPRYKIIEKRQSVAFWCNPISGHATLYWYQQILGQGPKLLIQFQNNGVVDDSQLPKDRFSAERLKGVDSTLKIQPAKLEDSAVYLCASSSLVSLPGQEPYEQYFGPGTRLTVT.

The chain recombines TRBV18 with TRBJ1-2, with TRBD1 as a possible D gene (6 bases). Germline values: CDR1 KGHSH, CDR2 LQKENI. Trimming left V 6 bases short and J 3 bases short, with 11 bases between. CDR3 size: 13 residues. CDR3 bases: TGTGCCAGCTCCCCAGGGGAGGACTATGGCTACACCTTC. It translates to CASSPGEDYGYTF. The full variable domain, its missing parts supplied by reference TRBV18 and TRBJ1-2, is NAGVMQNPRHLVRRRGQEARLRCSPMKGHSHVYWYRQLPEEGLKFMVYLQKENIIDESGMPKERFSAEFPKEGPSILRIQQVVRGDSAAYFCASSPGEDYGYTFGSGTRLTVV.

For the CDR3, the DNA is TGTGCCAGCAGTGAATCGACAGGGTTCTCCTACGAGCAGTACTTC. It codes for CASSESTGFSYEQYF. The chain is built from TRBV6-1 and TRBJ2-7, with 7 positions matching TRBD1. Per germline, CDR1 MNHNS and CDR2 SASEGT. V was clipped by 2 bases and J by 0 bases; unmatched bases: 4. This CDR3 region has 15 residues.

The rearrangement joins TRBV11-3 to TRBJ2-1, with 10 bases matching TRBD1. CDR1 and CDR2 from the germline V gene are SGHNT and YENEEA. V was pared by 0 bases and J by 9 bases, with 5 bases of the junction left unmatched. CDR3 size: 15 residues. CDR3 sequence: CASSLEGDRGSEQFF. The CDR3 coding sequence is TGTGCCAGCAGCTTAGAAGGGGACAGGGGTTCTGAGCAGTTCTTC.

The rearrangement uses TRBV14 and TRBJ1-2; 7 bases align to TRBD1. V dropped 4 bases and J dropped 7; count of bases not matched to a gene: 6. Per germline, CDR1 SGHDN and CDR2 FVKESK. CDR3 length: 13 residues. The CDR3 DNA sequence: TGTGCCAGCAGCCCACGACAGGGTGGTGGCTACACCTTC. It codes for CASSPRQGGGYTF. Combining the CDR3 with reference TRBV14 and TRBJ1-2 gives the whole variable domain EAGVTQFPSHSVIEKGQTVTLRCDPISGHDNLYWYRRVMGKEIKFLLHFVKESKQDESGMPNNRFLAERTGGTYSTLKVQPAELEDSGVYFCASSPRQGGGYTFGSGTRLTVV.

The V and J genes are TRBV9 and TRBJ1-6; 10 bases map to TRBD1. The V gene's germline CDR1 is SGDLS and CDR2 YYNGEE. The CDR3 length is 12 residues. V gave up 3 bases and J gave up 13 bases; unmatched junction bases: 1. The chain's CDR3 is CASSADRGPLHF. The CDR3 bases are TGTGCCAGCAGCGCGGACAGGGGGCCCCTCCACTTT.